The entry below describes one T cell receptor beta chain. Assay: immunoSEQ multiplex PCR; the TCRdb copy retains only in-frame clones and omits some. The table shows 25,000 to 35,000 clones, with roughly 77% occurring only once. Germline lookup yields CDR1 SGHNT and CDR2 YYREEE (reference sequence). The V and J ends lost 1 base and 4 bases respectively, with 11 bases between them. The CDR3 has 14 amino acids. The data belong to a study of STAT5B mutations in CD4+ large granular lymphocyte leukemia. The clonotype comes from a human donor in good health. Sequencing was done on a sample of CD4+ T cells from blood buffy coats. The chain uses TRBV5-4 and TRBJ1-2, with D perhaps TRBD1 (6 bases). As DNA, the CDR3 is TGTGCCAGCAGCTTGATACAGGGTGTCTATGGCTACACCTTC. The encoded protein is CASSLIQGVYGYTF.